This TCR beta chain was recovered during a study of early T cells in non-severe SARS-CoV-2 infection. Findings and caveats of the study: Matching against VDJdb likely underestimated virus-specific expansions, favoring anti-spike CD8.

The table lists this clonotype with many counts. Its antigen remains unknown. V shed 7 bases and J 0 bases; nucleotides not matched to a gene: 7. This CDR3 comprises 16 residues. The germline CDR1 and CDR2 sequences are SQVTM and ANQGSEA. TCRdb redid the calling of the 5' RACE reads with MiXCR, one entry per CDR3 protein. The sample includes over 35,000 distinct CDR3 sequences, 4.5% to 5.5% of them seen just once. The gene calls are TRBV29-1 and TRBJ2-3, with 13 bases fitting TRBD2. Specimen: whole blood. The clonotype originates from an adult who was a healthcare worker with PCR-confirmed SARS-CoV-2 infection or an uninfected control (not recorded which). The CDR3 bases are TGCAGCGCCCCGACTAGCGGGGGGACTAGCACAGATACGCAGTATTTT. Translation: CSAPTSGGTSTDTQYF.